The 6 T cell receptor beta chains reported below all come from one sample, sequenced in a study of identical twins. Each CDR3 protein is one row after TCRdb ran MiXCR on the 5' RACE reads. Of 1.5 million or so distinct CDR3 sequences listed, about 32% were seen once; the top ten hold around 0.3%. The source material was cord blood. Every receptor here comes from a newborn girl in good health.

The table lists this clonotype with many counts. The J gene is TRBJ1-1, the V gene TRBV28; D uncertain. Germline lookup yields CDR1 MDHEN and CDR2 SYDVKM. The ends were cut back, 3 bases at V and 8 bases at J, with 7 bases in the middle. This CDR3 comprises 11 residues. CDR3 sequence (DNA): TGTGCCAGCAGTTTTTCGGCAGAAGCTTTCTTT. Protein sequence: CASSFSAEAFF.

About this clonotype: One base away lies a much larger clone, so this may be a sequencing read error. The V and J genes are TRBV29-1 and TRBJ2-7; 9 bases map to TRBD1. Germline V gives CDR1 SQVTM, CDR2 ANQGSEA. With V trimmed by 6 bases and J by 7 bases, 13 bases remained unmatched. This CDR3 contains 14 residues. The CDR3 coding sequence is TGCAGCGTCACGGACAGGGGTCCCTACAATGAGCAGTACTTC. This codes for CSVTDRGPYNEQYF.

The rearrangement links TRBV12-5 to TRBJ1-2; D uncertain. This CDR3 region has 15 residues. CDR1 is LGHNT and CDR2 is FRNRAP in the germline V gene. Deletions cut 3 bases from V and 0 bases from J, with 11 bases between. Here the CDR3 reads CASGFISSANYGYTF. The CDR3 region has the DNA TGTGCTAGTGGTTTTATTTCCAGTGCTAACTATGGCTACACCTTC. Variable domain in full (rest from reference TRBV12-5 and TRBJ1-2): DARVTQTPRHKVTEMGQEVTMRCQPILGHNTVFWYRQTMMQGLELLAYFRNRAPLDDSGMPKDRFSAEMPDATLATLKIQPSEPRDSAVYFCASGFISSANYGYTFGSGTRLTVV.

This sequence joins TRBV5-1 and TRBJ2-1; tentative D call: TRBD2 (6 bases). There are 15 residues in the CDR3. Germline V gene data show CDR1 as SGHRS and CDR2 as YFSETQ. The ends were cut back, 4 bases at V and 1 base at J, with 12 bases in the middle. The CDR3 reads CASSPRRDSYNEQFF. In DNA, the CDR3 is TGCGCCAGCAGCCCTCGGCGGGATTCCTACAATGAGCAGTTCTTC.

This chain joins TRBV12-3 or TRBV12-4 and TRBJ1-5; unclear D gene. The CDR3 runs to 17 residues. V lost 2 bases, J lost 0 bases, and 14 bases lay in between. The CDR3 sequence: CASSLRRTPISNQPQHF. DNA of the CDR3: TGTGCCAGCAGTTTAAGGCGGACCCCTATTAGCAATCAGCCCCAGCATTTT.

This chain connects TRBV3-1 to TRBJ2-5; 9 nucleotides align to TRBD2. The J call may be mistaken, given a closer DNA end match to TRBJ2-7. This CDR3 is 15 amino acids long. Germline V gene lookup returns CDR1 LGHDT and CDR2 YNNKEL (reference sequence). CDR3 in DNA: TGTGGACAACCAAAAGCATCACTAGCGGGTTGCGAGCAGTACTTC. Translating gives CGQPKASLAGCEQYF.